Only one count was recorded for the clone carrying this T cell receptor (beta chain). Its specificity is not known. This CDR3 is 16 amino acids long. V lost 3 bases, J lost 5 bases, and 11 bases stayed unmatched. Germline CDR1 reads LNHNV; CDR2 reads YYDKDF (reference sequence). This PCR relied on a set of 60 Vbeta primers and 13 Jbeta primers. Clones were sequenced by immunoSEQ multiplex PCR, and TCRdb holds only the in-frame ones, with some missing. The sample has 250,000 or so clones; around 85% are singletons. The source of the sample is a study of cytomegalovirus exposure and HLA in healthy donors. Study details: A preliminary data release comprised 91 million or so unique TCRs obtained from HLA-typed donors. The Caucasian-associated ancestry cluster held 65% to 90% of around 380 genotyped donors. Overall study results and limits: The authors confirmed in vitro that a few CMV-associated chains were specific for CMV antigens.

Sequencing was carried out using PBMCs. This rearrangement joins TRBV15 to TRBJ2-7, with 9 bases identical to TRBD1. The sequence was collected from a human donor in good health. Here the CDR3 reads CATSRLTGTGRDEQYF. CDR3 coding DNA: TGTGCCACCAGCAGGCTCACCGGGACAGGGAGGGACGAGCAGTACTTC. The whole variable domain, remainder taken from reference TRBV15 and TRBJ2-7, is DAMVIQNPRYQVTQFGKPVTLSCSQTLNHNVMYWYQQKSSQAPKLLFHYYDKDFNNEADTPDNFQSRRPNTSFCFLDIRSPGLGDTAMYLCATSRLTGTGRDEQYFGPGTRLTVT.